Described below is a single T cell receptor beta chain sequence and its context. Antigen: not known. The CDR3 sequence is 13 residues long. Germline V lookup: CDR1 MNHNS, CDR2 SASEGT. Between the trimmed V and J ends, which lost 6 bases and 0 bases, there was a span of 8 bases. This specimen comes from a study of shared clonotypes between healthy human individuals. Study outcomes and limitations: Sampling included only blood; tissue repertoires likely differ. Although depth was large, rarefaction showed that sequencing of the sorted subsets was incomplete. Naive subsets generally exceeded memory subsets in estimated richness.

Splitting the CD4+ cells yielded a CD45RA+ naive subset and a CD45RA-negative memory subset. The data were produced by immunoSEQ multiplex PCR, yet TCRdb's version contains in-frame clones alone and is incomplete. The sample holds approximately 2,000,000 clones, less than 95% seen once. The chain carries TRBV6-1 and TRBJ1-1, with a weak D call TRBD1 (6 bases). The receptor was derived from a man between 18 and 35 years old in good health. Some clones in this sample may be carry-over from other donors' samples. Input material: naive CD4+ T cells from PBMCs. Subset of the sample: CD45RA+ positively selected. CDR3 amino acids: CASRGHLNTEAFF. For the CDR3, the DNA is TGTGCCAGCAGGGGACACTTGAACACTGAAGCTTTCTTT.